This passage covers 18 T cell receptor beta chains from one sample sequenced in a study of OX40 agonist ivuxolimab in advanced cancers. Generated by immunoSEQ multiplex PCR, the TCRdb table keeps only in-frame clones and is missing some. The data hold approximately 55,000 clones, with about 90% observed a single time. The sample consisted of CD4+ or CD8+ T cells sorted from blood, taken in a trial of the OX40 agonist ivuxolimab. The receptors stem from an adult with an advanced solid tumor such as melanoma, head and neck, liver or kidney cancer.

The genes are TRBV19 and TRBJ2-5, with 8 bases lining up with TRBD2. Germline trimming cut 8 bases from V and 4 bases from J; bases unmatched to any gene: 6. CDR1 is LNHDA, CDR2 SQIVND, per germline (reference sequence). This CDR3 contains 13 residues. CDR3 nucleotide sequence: TGTGCCAGTTCCGGGAGGGCCGCAGAGACCCAGTACTTC. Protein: CASSGRAAETQYF.

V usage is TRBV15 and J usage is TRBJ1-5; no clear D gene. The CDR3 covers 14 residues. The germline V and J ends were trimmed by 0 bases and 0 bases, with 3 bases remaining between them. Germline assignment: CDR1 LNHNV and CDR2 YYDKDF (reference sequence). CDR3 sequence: CATSRERSNQPQHF. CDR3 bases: TGTGCCACCAGCAGAGAGCGTAGCAATCAGCCCCAGCATTTT.

DNA of the CDR3: TGTGCCAGAACCATTTCAAGCGGGGAGGGTACCTACAATGAGCAGTTCTTC. This codes for CARTISSGEGTYNEQFF. This chain connects TRBV19 to TRBJ2-1; 7 bases map to TRBD2. The CDR3 covers 17 residues. V lost 9 bases, J lost 2 bases, and 16 bases stayed unmatched. In germline, CDR1 is LNHDA, CDR2 SQIVND (reference sequence).

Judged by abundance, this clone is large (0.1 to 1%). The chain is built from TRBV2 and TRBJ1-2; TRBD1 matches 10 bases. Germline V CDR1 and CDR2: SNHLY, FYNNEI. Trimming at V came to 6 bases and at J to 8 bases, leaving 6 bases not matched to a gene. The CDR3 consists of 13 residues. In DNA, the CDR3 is TGTGCCAGCAGCCGACAGGGGGCGGAGGGCTACACCTTC. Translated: CASSRQGAEGYTF.

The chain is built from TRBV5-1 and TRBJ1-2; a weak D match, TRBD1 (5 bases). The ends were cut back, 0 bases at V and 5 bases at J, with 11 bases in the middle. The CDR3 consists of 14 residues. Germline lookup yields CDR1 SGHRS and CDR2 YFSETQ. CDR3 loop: CASSLAFQGYGYTF. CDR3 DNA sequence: TGCGCCAGCAGCTTGGCGTTTCAGGGATATGGCTACACCTTC.

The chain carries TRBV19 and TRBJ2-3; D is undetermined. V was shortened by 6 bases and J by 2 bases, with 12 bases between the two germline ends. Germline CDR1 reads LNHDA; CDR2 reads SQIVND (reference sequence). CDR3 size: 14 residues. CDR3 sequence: CASSSRPATDTQYF. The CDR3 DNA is TGTGCCAGTAGCTCCCGGCCCGCCACAGATACGCAGTATTTT.

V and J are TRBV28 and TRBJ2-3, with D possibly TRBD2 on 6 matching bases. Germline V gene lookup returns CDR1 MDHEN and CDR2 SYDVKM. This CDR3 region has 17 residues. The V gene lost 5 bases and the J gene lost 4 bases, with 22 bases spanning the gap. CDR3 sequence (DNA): TGTGCCAGCAGTCTAGTCGTAGCGGTGAACTCACCAGATACGCAGTATTTT. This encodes CASSLVVAVNSPDTQYF.

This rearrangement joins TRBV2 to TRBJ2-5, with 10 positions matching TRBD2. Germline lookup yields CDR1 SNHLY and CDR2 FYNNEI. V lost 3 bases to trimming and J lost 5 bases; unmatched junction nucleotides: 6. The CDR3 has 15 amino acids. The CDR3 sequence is CASSESGRAGETQYF. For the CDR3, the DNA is TGTGCCAGCAGTGAGAGCGGGAGGGCAGGGGAGACCCAGTACTTC.

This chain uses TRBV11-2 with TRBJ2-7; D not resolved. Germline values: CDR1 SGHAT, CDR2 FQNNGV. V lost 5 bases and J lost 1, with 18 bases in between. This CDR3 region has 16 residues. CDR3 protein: CASSPRLVLKSYEQYF. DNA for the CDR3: TGTGCCAGCAGCCCCAGGCTTGTCCTGAAGTCCTACGAGCAGTACTTC. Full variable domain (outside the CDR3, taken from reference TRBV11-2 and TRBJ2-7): EAGVAQSPRYKIIEKRQSVAFWCNPISGHATLYWYQQILGQGPKLLIQFQNNGVVDDSQLPKDRFSAERLKGVDSTLKIQPAKLEDSAVYLCASSPRLVLKSYEQYFGPGTRLTVT.

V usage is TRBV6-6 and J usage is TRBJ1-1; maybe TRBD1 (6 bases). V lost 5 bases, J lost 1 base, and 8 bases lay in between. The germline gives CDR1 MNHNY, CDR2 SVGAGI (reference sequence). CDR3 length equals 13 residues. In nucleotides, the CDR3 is TGTGCCAGCAGTCTCAGGGGGAACACTGAAGCTTTCTTT. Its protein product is CASSLRGNTEAFF.

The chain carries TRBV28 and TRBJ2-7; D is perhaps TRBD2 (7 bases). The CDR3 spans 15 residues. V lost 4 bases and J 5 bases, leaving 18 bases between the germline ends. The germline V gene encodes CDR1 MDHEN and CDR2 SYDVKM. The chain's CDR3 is CASSSRGGAEDEQYF. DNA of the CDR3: TGTGCCAGCAGTTCCCGTGGGGGGGCCGAAGACGAGCAGTACTTC.

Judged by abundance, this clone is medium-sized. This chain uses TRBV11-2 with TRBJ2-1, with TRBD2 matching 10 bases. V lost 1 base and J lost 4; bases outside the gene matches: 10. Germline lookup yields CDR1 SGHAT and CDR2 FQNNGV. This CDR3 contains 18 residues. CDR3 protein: CASSLGWASGSRYNEQFF. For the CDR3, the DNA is TGTGCCAGCAGCTTAGGTTGGGCTAGCGGGAGTAGGTACAATGAGCAGTTCTTC.

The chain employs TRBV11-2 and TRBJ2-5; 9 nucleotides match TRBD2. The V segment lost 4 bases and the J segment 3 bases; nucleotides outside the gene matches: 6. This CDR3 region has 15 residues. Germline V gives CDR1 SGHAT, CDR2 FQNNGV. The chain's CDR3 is CASSSNGLAKETQYF. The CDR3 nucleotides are TGTGCCAGCAGCTCAAACGGACTAGCGAAAGAGACCCAGTACTTC. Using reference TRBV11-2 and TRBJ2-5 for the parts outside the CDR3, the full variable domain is EAGVAQSPRYKIIEKRQSVAFWCNPISGHATLYWYQQILGQGPKLLIQFQNNGVVDDSQLPKDRFSAERLKGVDSTLKIQPAKLEDSAVYLCASSSNGLAKETQYFGPGTRLLVL.

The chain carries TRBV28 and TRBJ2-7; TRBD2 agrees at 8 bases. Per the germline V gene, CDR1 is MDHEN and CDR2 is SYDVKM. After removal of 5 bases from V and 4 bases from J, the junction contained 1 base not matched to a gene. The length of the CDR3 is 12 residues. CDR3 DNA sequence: TGTGCCAGCAGTGGCGGGGGGTACGAGCAGTACTTC. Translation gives CASSGGGYEQYF.

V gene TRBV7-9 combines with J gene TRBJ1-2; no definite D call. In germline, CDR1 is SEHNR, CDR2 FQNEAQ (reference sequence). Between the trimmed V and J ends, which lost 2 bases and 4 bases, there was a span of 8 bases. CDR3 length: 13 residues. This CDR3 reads CASSLRSGYGYTF. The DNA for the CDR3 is TGTGCCAGCAGCTTAAGGTCGGGCTATGGCTACACCTTC.

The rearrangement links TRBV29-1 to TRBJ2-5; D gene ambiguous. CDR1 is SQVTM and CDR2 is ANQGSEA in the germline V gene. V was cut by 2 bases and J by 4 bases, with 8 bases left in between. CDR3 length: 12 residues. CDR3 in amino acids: CSVERAAETQYF. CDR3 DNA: TGCAGCGTTGAACGGGCAGCAGAGACCCAGTACTTC.

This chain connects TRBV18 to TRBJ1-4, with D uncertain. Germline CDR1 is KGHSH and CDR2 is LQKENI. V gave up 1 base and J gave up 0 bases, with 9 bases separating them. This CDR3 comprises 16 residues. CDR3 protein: CASSPLITPTNEKLFF. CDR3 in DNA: TGTGCCAGCTCACCACTTATCACACCAACTAATGAAAAACTGTTTTTT.

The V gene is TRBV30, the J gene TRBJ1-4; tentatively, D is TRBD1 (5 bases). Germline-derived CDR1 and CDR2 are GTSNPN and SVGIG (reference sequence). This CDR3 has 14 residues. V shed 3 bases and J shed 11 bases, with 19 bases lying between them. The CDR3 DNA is TGTGCCTGGAGGCGGGGCGCCAGTTCGGGGAAACTGTTTTTT. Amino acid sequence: CAWRRGASSGKLFF.